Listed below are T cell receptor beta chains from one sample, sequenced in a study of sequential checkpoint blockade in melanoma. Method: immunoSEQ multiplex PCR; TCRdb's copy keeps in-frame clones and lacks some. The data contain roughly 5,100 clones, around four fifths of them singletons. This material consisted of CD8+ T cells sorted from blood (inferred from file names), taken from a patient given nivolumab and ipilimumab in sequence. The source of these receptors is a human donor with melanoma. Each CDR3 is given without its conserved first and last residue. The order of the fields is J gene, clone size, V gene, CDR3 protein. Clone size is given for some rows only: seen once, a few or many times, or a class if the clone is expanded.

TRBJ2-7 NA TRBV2 ASRSTAGNYYEQY
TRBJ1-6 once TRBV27 ASRTGGSYNSPLH
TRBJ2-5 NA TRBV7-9 ASSGQGAEETQY
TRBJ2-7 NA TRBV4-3 ASSQDPGQAYEQY
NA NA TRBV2 ASSEALRGRYEQY
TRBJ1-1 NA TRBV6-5 ASSHSPRGVEAF
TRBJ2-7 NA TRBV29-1 SVDAGQGTYEQY
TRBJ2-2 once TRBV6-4 ASSPGTSGGSGELF
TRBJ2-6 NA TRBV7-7 ASSLGPSGANVLT
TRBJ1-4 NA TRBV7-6 ASSLAGDYNEKLF
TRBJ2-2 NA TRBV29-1 SVGGQGSTGELF
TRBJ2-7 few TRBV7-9 ASSLHGTPYEQY
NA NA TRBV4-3 ASSQGRDRVYEQY
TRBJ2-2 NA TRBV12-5 ASGFLERGQLANTGELF
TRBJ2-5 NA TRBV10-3 AISERGLQETQY
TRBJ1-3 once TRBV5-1 ASSPVGSSGNTIY
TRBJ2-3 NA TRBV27 ASSRGGKSTDTQY
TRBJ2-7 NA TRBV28 ASSPITARGRDYEQY
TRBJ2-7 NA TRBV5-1 ASSLGLAGWYEQY
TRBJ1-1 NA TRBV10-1 ASSARENTEAF
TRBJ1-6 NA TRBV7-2 ASSLKNPTGRVFSPLH
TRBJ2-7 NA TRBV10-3 AISGTGYEQY
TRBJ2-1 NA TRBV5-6 ASSLAFASGSYEQF
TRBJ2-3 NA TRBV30 AWGLAGITDTQY
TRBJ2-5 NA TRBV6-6 ASSYLFAEETQY
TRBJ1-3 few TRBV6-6 ASTWDTPAGNTIY
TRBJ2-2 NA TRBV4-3 ASSQDWEQGELF
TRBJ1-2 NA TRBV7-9 ASSLVEGASGYT
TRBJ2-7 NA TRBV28 ASSPQEGYEQY
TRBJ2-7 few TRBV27 ASSLTPGLSYEQY
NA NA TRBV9 ASSVGYSSYEQY
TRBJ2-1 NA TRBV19 ASGNNEQF
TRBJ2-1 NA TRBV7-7 ASSSGGRDEQF
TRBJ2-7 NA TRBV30 AWSNNRVLYEQY
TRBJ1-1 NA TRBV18 ASSPRGEGSNTEAF
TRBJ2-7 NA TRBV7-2 ASSLGSRQGIVSYEQY
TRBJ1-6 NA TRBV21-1 ASSKGVWDRVTFYNSPLH
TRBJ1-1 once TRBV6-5 ASSLQDYTEAF
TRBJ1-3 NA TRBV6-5 ASSYGGDTIY
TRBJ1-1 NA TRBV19 ASSWPGTEAF
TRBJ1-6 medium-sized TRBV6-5 ASSLGHGDSPLH
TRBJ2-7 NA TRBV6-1 ASSEGTGSYEQY
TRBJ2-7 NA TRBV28 ASSTPTSGGWLAYEQY
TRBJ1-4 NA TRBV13 ASSPWGGEEKLF
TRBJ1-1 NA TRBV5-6 ASSYSTITGMGTEAF
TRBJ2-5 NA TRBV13 ASSLGPQVRETQY
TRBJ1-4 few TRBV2 ASSEVRGAGEKLF
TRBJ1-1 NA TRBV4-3 ASSQQRGFGNTEAF
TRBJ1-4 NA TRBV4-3 ASSRTGGTGEKLF
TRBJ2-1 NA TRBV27 ASSPTHLNEQF
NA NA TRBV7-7 ASSFGQGPSYEQY
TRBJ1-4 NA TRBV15 ATSDRRNEKLF
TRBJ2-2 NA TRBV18 ASSPPGQGSGELF
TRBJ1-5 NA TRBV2 ASSNPGISNQPQH
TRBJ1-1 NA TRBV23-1 ASSQVNRNTEAF
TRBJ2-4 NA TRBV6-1 ASSDPGGLAKNIQY
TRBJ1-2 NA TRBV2 ASSALGANYGYT
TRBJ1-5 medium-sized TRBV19 ASSFSNQPQH
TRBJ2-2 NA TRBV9 ASSAGTVNTGELF